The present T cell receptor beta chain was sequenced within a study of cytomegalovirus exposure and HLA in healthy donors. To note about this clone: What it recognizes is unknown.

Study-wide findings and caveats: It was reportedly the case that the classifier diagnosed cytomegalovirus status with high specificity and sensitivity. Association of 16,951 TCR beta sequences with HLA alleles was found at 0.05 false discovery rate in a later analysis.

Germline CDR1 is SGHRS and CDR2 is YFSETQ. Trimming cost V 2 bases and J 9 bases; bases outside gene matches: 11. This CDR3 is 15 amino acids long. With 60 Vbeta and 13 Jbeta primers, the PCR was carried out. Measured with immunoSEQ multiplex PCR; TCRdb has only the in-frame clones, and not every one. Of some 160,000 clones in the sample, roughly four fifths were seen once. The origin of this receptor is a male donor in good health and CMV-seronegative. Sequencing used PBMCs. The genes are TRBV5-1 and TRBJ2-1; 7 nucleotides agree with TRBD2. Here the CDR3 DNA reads TGCGCCAGCAGCTTCAGTAGTAGCGGGTCTTGTGAGCAGTTCTTC. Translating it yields CASSFSSSGSCEQFF.